This section outlines one TCR beta chain sequence together with its context. Its antigen is not known. The data belong to a study of T cell responses to AZD1222 COVID-19 vaccine. Study summary: Recipients boosted at about 4 weeks or about 12 weeks are pooled.

The protocol was immunoSEQ multiplex PCR, while the TCRdb copy is restricted to in-frame clones and leaves out a portion. The repertoire includes approximately 110,000 clones, roughly 88% of them detected once, and about 2.5% sits in the top ten. V lost 5 bases to trimming and J lost 0 bases, with 13 bases between them. This CDR3 contains 15 residues. Germline V gene lookup returns CDR1 MDHEN and CDR2 SYDVKM. Study conclusions and caveats: Repertoires were sampled only after the peak T cell response. There were vaccine-associated CD4 TCRs across spike, dominant at 160-218 and 743-854. A mostly white British donor set with more females was recruited, and clonal diversity was possibly underestimated.

The sample was peripheral blood, taken on day 0 of AZD1222 vaccination. This chain uses TRBV28 with TRBJ1-1, with D perhaps TRBD1 (6 bases). The sequence was obtained from an adult in good health. The CDR3 DNA is TGTGCCAGCAGTCCAGTGGACAGAATGAACACTGAAGCTTTCTTT. Residues: CASSPVDRMNTEAFF. Full variable domain (missing parts from reference TRBV28 and TRBJ1-1): DVKVTQSSRYLVKRTGEKVFLECVQDMDHENMFWYRQDPGLGLRLIYFSYDVKMKEKGDIPEGYSVSREKKERFSLILESASTNQTSMYLCASSPVDRMNTEAFFGQGTRLTVV.